The rows below give T cell receptor beta chains drawn from one sample of a study of cytomegalovirus exposure and HLA in healthy donors. The protocol was immunoSEQ multiplex PCR, while the TCRdb copy is restricted to in-frame clones and leaves out a portion. The table has about 120,000 clones, more than 60% seen once; the top ten hold under 9.5%. Sequenced material: PBMCs. These receptors all stem from a middle-aged woman in good health and CMV-seropositive. Both conserved end residues are part of each CDR3. Fields, in order: J gene, clone size, V gene, D gene, CDR3 protein, CDR3 DNA. D genes are given only for firm matches. Clone size appears in some rows only: once, few, many, or a class for an expanded clone.

TRBJ2-1,.,TRBV9,TRBD2,CASSVADGGASNEQFF,TGTGCCAGCAGCGTAGCTGACGGGGGGGCCTCCAATGAGCAGTTCTTC
TRBJ1-5,.,TRBV19,.,CATRTVGAYSNQPQHF,TGTGCCACCCGGACAGTGGGAGCCTATAGCAATCAGCCCCAGCATTTT
TRBJ2-2,.,TRBV9,TRBD2,CASSARAGTSPGELFF,TGTGCCAGCAGCGCTCGAGCCGGGACTAGCCCCGGGGAGCTGTTTTTT
TRBJ2-5,.,TRBV27,TRBD2,CASSPNLFPAGAQETQYF,TGTGCCAGCAGTCCTAATCTATTTCCGGCGGGAGCTCAAGAGACCCAGTACTTC
TRBJ2-1,.,TRBV29-1,TRBD2,CSVVSSGRVILNEQFF,TGCAGCGTTGTGTCTAGCGGGAGGGTAATCTTGAATGAGCAGTTCTTC
TRBJ2-7,.,TRBV10-2,TRBD1,CASRATGVAYEQYF,TGCGCCAGCAGGGCGACAGGGGTCGCCTACGAGCAGTACTTC
TRBJ1-1,.,TRBV15,.,CATSRGGTMNTEAFF,TGTGCCACCAGCAGGGGAGGGACCATGAACACTGAAGCTTTCTTT
TRBJ1-1,.,TRBV10-1,.,CASSTGRNTEAFF,TGCGCCAGCAGTACCGGGAGAAACACTGAAGCTTTCTTT
TRBJ1-5,.,TRBV19,.,CASTQTGGNQPQHF,TGTGCCAGTACCCAGACAGGTGGGAATCAGCCCCAGCATTTT
TRBJ2-7,.,TRBV5-1,.,CASSLTGSSYEQYF,TGCGCCAGCAGCTTGACAGGGAGCTCCTACGAGCAGTACTTC
TRBJ2-1,.,TRBV18,.,CASSPIRGNEQFF,TGTGCCAGCTCACCTATCAGGGGCAATGAGCAGTTCTTC
TRBJ1-5,.,TRBV28,.,CASSLSSNQPQHF,TGTGCCAGCAGTCTTTCTAGCAATCAGCCCCAGCATTTT
TRBJ1-3,few,TRBV7-8,.,CASSLASGSGNTIYF,TGTGCCAGCAGCTTAGCTTCCGGCTCTGGAAACACCATATATTTT
TRBJ1-2,.,TRBV18,TRBD1,CASSPGAGGDGYTF,TGTGCCAGCTCACCAGGGGCAGGGGGCGATGGCTACACCTTC
TRBJ2-5,.,TRBV5-1,.,CASSLDRPSQETQYF,TGCGCCAGCAGCTTGGACAGGCCAAGCCAAGAGACCCAGTACTTC
TRBJ2-7,.,TRBV6-5,.,CASSYSGRSPCEQYF,TGTGCCAGCAGTTACTCCGGCAGGTCACCCTGCGAGCAGTACTTC
TRBJ1-3,few,TRBV7-9,.,CASSQLGDSGNTIYF,TGTGCCAGCAGCCAGTTAGGGGATTCTGGAAACACCATATATTTT
TRBJ1-1,many,TRBV6-5,.,CASSYPTGEAFF,TGTGCCAGCAGTTACCCTACAGGGGAAGCTTTCTTT
TRBJ1-2,.,TRBV6-5,.,CASLGGHGGYTF,TGTGCCAGCCTAGGAGGGCACGGGGGCTACACCTTC
TRBJ2-1,medium-sized,TRBV6-4,TRBD2,CASSEGLAGDNEQFF,TGTGCCAGCAGTGAGGGACTAGCGGGAGATAATGAGCAGTTCTTC
TRBJ1-3,.,TRBV19,TRBD1,CASSLGTGGGNTIYF,TGTGCCAGTAGTCTCGGGACAGGTGGTGGAAACACCATATATTTT
TRBJ1-5,.,TRBV6-1,.,CASSEGGGAFQPQHF,TGTGCCAGCAGTGAAGGGGGGGGAGCATTTCAGCCCCAGCATTTT
TRBJ1-5,.,TRBV19,.,CASGHFNQPQHF,TGTGCCAGTGGACACTTCAATCAGCCCCAGCATTTT
TRBJ2-7,.,TRBV5-5,.,CASSFTGSSYEQYF,TGTGCCAGCAGCTTTACAGGGAGCTCCTACGAGCAGTACTTC
TRBJ1-2,.,TRBV28,TRBD1,CASSLYRGGYTF,TGTGCCAGCAGTTTGTACAGGGGAGGCTACACCTTC
TRBJ2-1,.,TRBV5-1,.,CASSFVGDNEQFF,TGCGCCAGCAGCTTCGTAGGGGACAATGAGCAGTTCTTC
TRBJ2-1,.,TRBV28,TRBD2,CASALHSSGNNEQFF,TGTGCCAGTGCTCTTCATTCTAGCGGGAACAATGAGCAGTTCTTC
TRBJ1-2,.,TRBV6-6,.,CASSYARGDYGYTF,TGTGCCAGCAGTTACGCACGGGGGGATTATGGCTACACCTTC
TRBJ2-5,.,TRBV25-1,.,CASSEYSGLETQYF,TGTGCCAGCAGTGAATACTCAGGGTTGGAGACCCAGTACTTC
TRBJ2-7,.,TRBV11-2,.,CASSLDGSPSYEQYF,TGTGCCAGCAGCTTAGACGGGAGCCCATCCTACGAGCAGTACTTC
TRBJ2-2,.,TRBV6-1,.,CASTSVRPTGELFF,TGTGCCAGCACATCGGTCAGGCCCACCGGGGAGCTGTTTTTT
TRBJ1-2,.,TRBV18,TRBD1,CASSPGTGNRYTF,TGTGCCAGCTCACCGGGGACAGGGAATCGCTACACCTTC
TRBJ2-1,.,TRBV6-5,TRBD1,CASRNRDSLANEQFF,TGTGCCAGCAGGAACCGGGACAGTCTGGCGAATGAGCAGTTCTTC
TRBJ2-5,.,TRBV19,.,CATSGQWEETQYF,TGTGCCACCTCTGGACAGTGGGAAGAGACCCAGTACTTC
TRBJ1-5,once,TRBV27,.,CASRGLQPQHF,TGTGCCAGCAGGGGGCTTCAGCCCCAGCATTTT
TRBJ2-5,.,TRBV13,TRBD1,CASSSRTGYGETQYF,TGTGCCAGCAGCTCCAGGACAGGGTATGGGGAGACCCAGTACTTC
TRBJ1-1,.,TRBV19,TRBD1,CASSIDRATEAFF,TGTGCCAGTAGTATCGACAGGGCCACTGAAGCTTTCTTT
TRBJ2-1,.,TRBV7-3,.,CASSPTMGLDNEQFF,TGTGCCAGCAGCCCCACAATGGGACTTGACAATGAGCAGTTCTTC
TRBJ1-2,.,TRBV2,.,CASSIRFGLGVLLDGYTF,TGTGCCAGCAGTATCCGTTTTGGACTCGGGGTTTTGTTGGATGGCTACACCTTC
TRBJ2-5,.,TRBV5-1,.,CASSLAGSGVQETQYF,TGCGCCAGCAGCTTGGCCGGGTCGGGGGTACAAGAGACCCAGTACTTC
TRBJ1-1,many,TRBV19,.,CASRWGSTGNTEAFF,TGTGCCAGTAGATGGGGATCGACAGGGAACACTGAAGCTTTCTTT
TRBJ2-7,few,TRBV5-6,.,CASSFVPRDEQYF,TGTGCCAGCAGCTTCGTCCCCAGGGACGAGCAGTACTTC
TRBJ1-2,.,TRBV25-1,TRBD1,CASSGQTGGRWYGYTF,TGTGCCAGCAGTGGACAAACAGGGGGGCGCTGGTATGGCTACACCTTC
TRBJ1-3,few,TRBV7-9,.,CALRGRGFSGNTIYF,TGTGCCCTGCGTGGCAGGGGTTTCTCTGGAAACACCATATATTTT
TRBJ1-2,.,TRBV11-2,.,CASSLVGGTYGYTF,TGTGCCAGCAGCTTAGTTGGGGGCACCTATGGCTACACCTTC
TRBJ2-3,.,TRBV14,.,CASSQGPGIDTQYF,TGTGCCAGCAGCCAAGGACCGGGGATAGATACGCAGTATTTT
TRBJ2-7,few,TRBV5-4,TRBD2,CASSLASGRAGYEQYF,TGTGCCAGCAGCTTGGCTAGCGGGAGGGCCGGGTACGAGCAGTACTTC
TRBJ2-7,.,TRBV19,TRBD2,CASSPTSGTGARDEQYF,TGTGCCAGTAGCCCTACTAGCGGGACCGGCGCGAGGGACGAGCAGTACTTC
TRBJ2-7,.,TRBV19,TRBD2,CASKDSGRGNEQYF,TGTGCCAGCAAGGATAGCGGGAGAGGTAACGAGCAGTACTTC
TRBJ2-1,few,TRBV9,.,CASSGSDYPEQFF,TGTGCCAGCAGCGGATCGGACTACCCGGAGCAGTTCTTC
TRBJ2-5,.,TRBV7-6,TRBD2,CASSSTTWGGQYF,TGTGCCAGCAGCTCCACCACCTGGGGGGGCCAGTACTTC
TRBJ2-3,.,TRBV14,.,CASSQVQALTDTQYF,TGTGCCAGCAGCCAGGTACAGGCCCTCACAGATACGCAGTATTTT
TRBJ2-3,.,TRBV29-1,TRBD2,CSVLASGSADTQYF,TGCAGCGTTCTCGCTAGCGGGAGTGCAGATACGCAGTATTTT
TRBJ1-4,.,TRBV7-9,TRBD1,CASSLGGDRAVRREKLFF,TGTGCCAGCAGCTTAGGGGGGGACAGGGCCGTACGTCGAGAAAAACTGTTTTTT
TRBJ2-5,.,TRBV11-2,TRBD2,CASRTPGRGAQETQYF,TGTGCCAGCAGGACCCCCGGGCGGGGGGCCCAAGAGACCCAGTACTTC
TRBJ2-7,.,TRBV7-8,.,CASSLGPDSYEQYF,TGTGCCAGCAGCTTAGGGCCAGACTCCTACGAGCAGTACTTC
TRBJ1-2,few,TRBV27,.,CASSPVGEPGGYTF,TGTGCCAGCAGTCCCGTCGGGGAGCCGGGCGGCTACACCTTC
TRBJ1-5,.,TRBV19,TRBD1,CASTMDRAPNQPQHF,TGTGCCAGTACCATGGACAGGGCCCCCAATCAGCCCCAGCATTTT
TRBJ2-5,.,TRBV2,.,CASSRTEETQYF,TGTGCCAGCAGCAGGACAGAGGAGACCCAGTACTTC
TRBJ2-1,.,TRBV27,.,CASSLGHRNEQFF,TGTGCCAGCAGTTTAGGACATCGCAATGAGCAGTTCTTC